The source of this TCR beta chain is a study of cytomegalovirus exposure and HLA in healthy donors. Study results and caveats: Most TCR sequences were seen very rarely across donors, but some public TCRs occurred in many.

As concerns this clone: The antigen is unknown.

Per the germline V gene, CDR1 is SGHDN and CDR2 is FVKESK. This CDR3 region has 17 residues. V was pared by 2 bases and J by 2 bases, with 16 bases between. Here immunoSEQ multiplex PCR was the method, and the copy in TCRdb shows in-frame clones only, minus some. The sample includes 59,000 or so clones, 89% of them seen just once. The sample consisted of PBMCs. This clonotype was obtained from a woman aged 18 to 35 in good health and CMV-seronegative. The gene calls are TRBV14 and TRBJ2-1; TRBD2 might be the D (7 bases). The CDR3 DNA reads TGTGCCAGCAGCCAACTTAAGAGGGGGGGGCCCTACAATGAGCAGTTCTTC. Encoded protein: CASSQLKRGGPYNEQFF.